What follows is one T cell receptor beta chain and its context. Its antigen is not identified. The data were obtained in a study of cytomegalovirus exposure and HLA in healthy donors. Study conclusions and caveats: In a later analysis, V- and J-gene trimming of beta chains associated with a DCLRE1C missense variant, replicated independently. Looking again later, the authors saw that most CMV-associated TCR beta chains seemed HLA-restricted.

Amplification used 60 Vbeta primers and 13 Jbeta primers. In the study's own analysis: Unique TCR beta chains totaled about 78 million in a later count, with roughly 11 million of them shared. The table came from immunoSEQ multiplex PCR; TCRdb's copy has only in-frame clones and leaves some out. D and trimming come from the DNA, and the V and J calls and clone size come from that table. The data contain about 94,000 clones, more than 75% of them singletons. Germline values: CDR1 SSHAT, CDR2 FNYEAQ (reference sequence). J lost 4 bases, V lost 5 bases, and 8 bases had no gene match. The CDR3 length is 16 residues.

The sequence was collected from a human donor in good health. V and J are TRBV7-7 and TRBJ2-6, with 7 nucleotides matching TRBD2. Sequenced material: PBMCs. The CDR3 spells CASSPQGGFGANVLTF. The CDR3, as DNA: TGTGCCAGCAGCCCCCAGGGAGGGTTCGGGGCCAACGTCCTGACTTTC.